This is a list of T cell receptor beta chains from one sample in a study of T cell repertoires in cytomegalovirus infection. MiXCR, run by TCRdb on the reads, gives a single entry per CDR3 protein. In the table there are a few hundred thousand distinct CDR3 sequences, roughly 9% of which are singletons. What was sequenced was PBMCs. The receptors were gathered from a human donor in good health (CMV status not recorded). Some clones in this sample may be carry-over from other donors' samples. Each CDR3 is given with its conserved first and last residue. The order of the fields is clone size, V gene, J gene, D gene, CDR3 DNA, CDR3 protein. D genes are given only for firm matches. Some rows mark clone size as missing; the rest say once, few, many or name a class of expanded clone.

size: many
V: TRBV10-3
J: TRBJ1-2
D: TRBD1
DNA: TGTGCCATCAGTGAGTCAGACAGGGTCGGTGGCTACACCTTC
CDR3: CAISESDRVGGYTF

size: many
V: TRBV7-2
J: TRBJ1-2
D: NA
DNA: TGTGCCAGCAGGAGTCCTCTACAAGGCAACTATGGCTACACCTTC
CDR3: CASRSPLQGNYGYTF

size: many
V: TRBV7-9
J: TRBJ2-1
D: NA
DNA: TGTGCCAGCAGCCCCTGGCCGGGATGGGAGCAGTTCTTC
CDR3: CASSPWPGWEQFF

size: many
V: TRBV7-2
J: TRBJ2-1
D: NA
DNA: TGTGCCAGCAGCCCGGGCCTGCAACAGTACAATGAGCAGTTCTTC
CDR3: CASSPGLQQYNEQFF

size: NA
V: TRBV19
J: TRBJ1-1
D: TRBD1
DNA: TGTGCCAGTTCAGGGGGAAGAGGTGAAGCTTTCTTT
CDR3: CASSGGRGEAFF

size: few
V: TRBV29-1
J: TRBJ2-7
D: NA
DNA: TGCAGCGCACAGGGAGGTGACGAGCAGTACTTC
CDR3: CSAQGGDEQYF

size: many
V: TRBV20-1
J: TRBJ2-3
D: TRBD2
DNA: TGCAGTGCTAGAGTTCCGACTAGCGGGGGAACAGATACGCAGTATTTT
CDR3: CSARVPTSGGTDTQYF

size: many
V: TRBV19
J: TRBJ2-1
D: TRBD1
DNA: TGTGCCAGTAGTACCAACAGGGGCACAATAGGAAATGAGCAGTTCTTC
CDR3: CASSTNRGTIGNEQFF

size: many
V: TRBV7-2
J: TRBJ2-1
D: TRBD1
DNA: TGTGCCAGCAGCAGACAGGGGGCTTTGGGGCAGTTCTTC
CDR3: CASSRQGALGQFF

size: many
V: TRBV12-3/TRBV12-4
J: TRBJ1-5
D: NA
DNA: TGTGCCAGCAGTCACTCAGGGCCCCAGCATTTT
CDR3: CASSHSGPQHF

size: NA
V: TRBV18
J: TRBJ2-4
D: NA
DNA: TGTGCCAGCTCACCACTAAGAAACGACAAAAACATTCAGTACTTC
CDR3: CASSPLRNDKNIQYF

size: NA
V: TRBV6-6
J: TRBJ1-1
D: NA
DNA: TGTGCCAGCAGTTATACACCCGGGGCCGCTGACAGGAGGGGGACTGAAGCTTTCTTT
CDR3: CASSYTPGAADRRGTEAFF

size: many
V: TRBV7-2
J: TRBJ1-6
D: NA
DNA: TGTGCCAGCAGCCCAAAAGGAGGAGGATCACCCCTCCACTTT
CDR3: CASSPKGGGSPLHF

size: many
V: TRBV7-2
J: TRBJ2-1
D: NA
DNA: TGTGCCAGCACTGGGGGGGGCGATGAGCAGTTCTTC
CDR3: CASTGGGDEQFF

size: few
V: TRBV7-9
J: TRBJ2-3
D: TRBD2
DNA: TGTGCCAGCAGCTTTACTAGCGGGGGGACAGATACGCAGTATTTT
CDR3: CASSFTSGGTDTQYF

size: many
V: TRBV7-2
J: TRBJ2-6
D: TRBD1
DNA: TGTGCCAGCAGCCCAATCGGACAGGGTCCCTCGGGTTCCAGGCGAGCCAACGTCCTGACTTTC
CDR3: CASSPIGQGPSGSRRANVLTF

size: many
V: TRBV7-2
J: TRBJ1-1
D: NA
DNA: TGTGCCAGCAGACAAACTCCTAACACGAACACTGAAGCTTTCTTT
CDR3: CASRQTPNTNTEAFF

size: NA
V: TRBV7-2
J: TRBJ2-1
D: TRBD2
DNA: TGTGCCAGCAAGCGGGATGCTTCCTACAATGAGCAGTTCTTC
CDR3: CASKRDASYNEQFF

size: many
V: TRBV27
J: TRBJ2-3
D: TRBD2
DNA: TGTGCCAGCAGCCTGGCGGGGGGGCCAGCAGATACGCAGTATTTT
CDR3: CASSLAGGPADTQYF

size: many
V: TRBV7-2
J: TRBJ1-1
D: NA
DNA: TGTGCCAGCAGCTTAGGAGCCTGGGGCACTGAAGCTTTCTTT
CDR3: CASSLGAWGTEAFF

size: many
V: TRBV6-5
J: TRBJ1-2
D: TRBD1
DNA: TGTGCCAGCAGTTACGGGGCAGGGGGCTTATACTATGGCTACACCTTC
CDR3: CASSYGAGGLYYGYTF

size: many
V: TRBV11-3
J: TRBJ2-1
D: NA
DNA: TGTGCCAGCAGCCGACAACAAGGGAGGAATGAGCAGTTCTTC
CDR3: CASSRQQGRNEQFF

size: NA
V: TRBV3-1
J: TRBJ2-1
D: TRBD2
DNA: TGTGCCAGCAGCCGTGCCGGGACTAACTACAATGAGCAGTTCTTC
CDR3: CASSRAGTNYNEQFF

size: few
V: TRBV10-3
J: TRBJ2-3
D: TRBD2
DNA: TGTGCCATTCGTCTAGCGGGGGCCTTCACAGATACGCAGTATTTT
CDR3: CAIRLAGAFTDTQYF